This TCR beta chain appears in the sequencing data of a study of blood T cells in healthy people across ages. This CDR3 has 15 residues. Germline loops: CDR1 MNHNS, CDR2 SASEGT. V gave up 5 bases and J gave up 5 bases, with 19 bases separating them. This clonotype was seen once. Then a second PCR, running about 6 to 12 cycles, was carried out with a sample-barcoded 5' primer and a J-beta primer mix. TCRdb re-called the 5' RACE reads with MiXCR, one entry per CDR3 protein. The repertoire includes under 2 million distinct CDR3 sequences, approximately 32% of them detected once, and over 9% sits in the top ten.

Sequenced: blood. This clonotype originated in a woman aged 25 to 45 in good health. This sequence joins TRBV6-1 and TRBJ2-7, with no clear D. The CDR3 region is CASSTQAVGFDEQYF. The CDR3 bases are TGTGCCAGCAGTACCCAGGCTGTGGGGTTTGACGAGCAGTACTTC.